The present entry profiles one T cell receptor (beta chain) with its context. The target antigen is unknown. Genomic DNA was employed as the template in profiling TCR beta VDJ and CDR3. TCRdb analysed the reads with MiXCR anew, one entry per CDR3 protein. Of 150,000 to 200,000 distinct CDR3 sequences listed, 48% were seen once; the top ten hold about 1.8%. The sample belongs to a study of CD8+CD57+ T cells in acquired aplastic anemia. The overall study: Across the sorted CD4+ and CD8+ cells, DNA amounts averaged 3.2 ug.

Sequencing was done on patients that had shown CD8+CD57+ cell expansion by flow cytometry. The blood sampling took place in patients who had so far received no therapy. Study observations and caveats: The CD8+ Simpson's diversity of patients and controls was not significantly different.

After removal of 3 bases from V and 6 bases from J, the junction contained 1 base not matched to a gene. The CDR3 is made up of 15 amino acids. The specimen sequenced was sorted CD4+, CD8+, or CD8+CD57+ T cells (not recorded which) from PBMCs. This TCR was recovered from a human donor with aplastic anemia. V is TRBV12-3 or TRBV12-4 and J is TRBJ2-1; 14 nucleotides match TRBD2. The CDR3 nucleotides are TGTGCCAGCAGTTTCGGACTAGCGGGAGGCAATGAGCAGTTCTTC. Translation: CASSFGLAGGNEQFF.